This is a list of T cell receptor beta chains from one sample in a study of T cells expressing NK-cell markers. TCRdb re-called the 5' RACE reads; one entry per CDR3 protein, DNA not given. Here the sample table reports 550,000 or so distinct CDR3 sequences. Sample: blood T cells: a sorted CD56 or NKG2C T cell subset, CD4+ or CD8+ T cells, or bulk PBMC T cells (not recorded which). The source of these receptors is a young man in good health. The CDR3 runs from the conserved cysteine through the conserved F or W.

>TRBV20-1|TRBJ2-5
CSARELVGGTQYF
>TRBV6-5|TRBJ2-1
CASSYSSGISGEQFF
>TRBV12-3/TRBV12-4|TRBJ2-1
CASATLRGNQFF
>TRBV21-1|TRBJ2-1
CASRIKASDRENFNEQFF
>TRBV6-5|TRBJ1-1
CASSHRRSNTEAFF
>TRBV11-3|TRBJ2-1
CASSVSSGRVNEQFF
>TRBV5-1|TRBJ2-3
CASSTLAGGDTQYF
>TRBV12-5|TRBJ1-5
CASGPLLGNQPQHF
>TRBV27|TRBJ2-3
CASSLGTSGKDGTDTQYF
>TRBV20-1|TRBJ2-3
CSASAGPQDTQYF
>TRBV20-1|TRBJ2-1
CSADTGDSYNEQFF
>TRBV14|TRBJ2-5
CASSQPGQGRETQYF
>TRBV24-1|TRBJ2-1
CATSIQGGNEQFF
>TRBV4-2|TRBJ1-2
CASSQDLNRNYGYTF
>TRBV7-2|TRBJ2-2
CASSQLWTANTGELFF
>TRBV7-3|TRBJ2-1
CASSVVKSSYNEQFF
>TRBV15|TRBJ2-2
CATSRERQGRTPGELFF
>TRBV7-2|TRBJ2-2
CASSPDTFRELFF
>TRBV28|TRBJ2-1
CASSLESASGSLRRFF
>TRBV5-6|TRBJ2-2
CASSLERGRELFF
>TRBV4-1|TRBJ1-1
CASSQRRAYTEAFF
>TRBV18|TRBJ2-1
CASSPMDLAGPYNEQFF
>TRBV12-3/TRBV12-4|TRBJ2-5
CASSLFGGQEETQYF
>TRBV20-1|TRBJ2-3
CSARDERGGISTDTQYF
>TRBV29-1|TRBJ2-3
CSEARTLDTQYF
>TRBV7-9|TRBJ2-1
CASVKAGILNEQFF
>TRBV11-2|TRBJ2-6
CASSFRGALSSGANVLTF
>TRBV29-1|TRBJ2-1
CSVDGAGEGQFF
>TRBV24-1|TRBJ2-7
CATSARGYEQYF
>TRBV4-3|TRBJ1-1
CASSQNSHGSAFF
>TRBV20-1|TRBJ2-5
CSAQGARGLGETQYF
>TRBV5-5|TRBJ2-5
CASSLRQGIGETQYF
>TRBV7-2|TRBJ2-3
CASSLGTRYTQYF
>TRBV12-3/TRBV12-4|TRBJ1-1
CASIRGSTEAFF
>TRBV24-1|TRBJ2-3
CATSDSRQGRPQQYF
>TRBV6-5|TRBJ2-7
CASRSPDAEQYF